This TCR beta chain was profiled in a study of blood T cell repertoires in COVID-19. For the study at large: Italy, Spain and the United States were the sources of the convalescent and acute COVID-19 samples. PBMCs, B-cell-depleted T cells, or T cells were the source of the cDNA or gDNA that made up the material.

Original data processing: Scientists estimated how many nucleated cells there were by amplifying reference gene primers. Repertoires were generated with immunoSEQ multiplex PCR, while TCRdb's copy carries only in-frame clones and drops some. That table gives V, J and clone size, and the DNA gave D and trimming. The table has 210,000 or so clones, roughly 80% seen once. This clonotype was sampled from a human donor in a cohort sampled during active COVID-19. Material: peripheral blood.

The CDR3 nucleotides read TGTGCCAGCAGTTCCGGGACAGGACTCTACGAGCAGTACTTC. Translated, it gives CASSSGTGLYEQYF. The chain is built from TRBV6-5 and TRBJ2-7; 8 bases are a match to TRBD1. The V gene's germline CDR1 is MNHEY and CDR2 SVGAGI. CDR3 size: 14 residues. V trimming: 4 bases; J trimming: 3 bases; junction bases outside the gene matches: 5.